The T cell receptor (beta chain) described here comes from a study of cytomegalovirus exposure and HLA in healthy donors. Findings of the study overall: The Asian-associated ancestry cluster reportedly had fewer N-insertions than the roughly 670-donor mean in a later analysis. A missense DCLRE1C variant was associated with V- and J-gene trimming of TCR beta chains in a later analysis, and an independent cohort replicated the association.

With regard to this clone: Its antigen is unidentified. This CDR3 is also generated by other DNA sequences in the sample.

13 Jbeta primers and 60 Vbeta primers were used for the PCR. Produced via immunoSEQ multiplex PCR; TCRdb's table is partial and in-frame only. This sample yields 160,000 or so clones, of which around nine tenths are seen a single time; 0.65% to 0.9% belongs to the top ten. This CDR3 has 13 amino acids. The V gene lost 0 bases and the J gene lost 1 base, with 4 bases spanning the gap. Germline V gene sequence: CDR1 SGDLS, CDR2 YYNGEE. The receptor's source is a woman aged 25 to 39 in good health and CMV-seronegative. Sequenced sample: PBMCs. V and J are TRBV9 and TRBJ1-1; D not resolved. DNA for the CDR3: TGTGCCAGCAGCGTAGCAGGGAACACTGAAGCTTTCTTT. This encodes CASSVAGNTEAFF.